This T cell receptor (beta chain) was retrieved from a study of cytomegalovirus exposure and HLA in healthy donors. From the approximately 120-subject validation cohort, which was separate from the approximately 700-subject first cohort, the donors were drawn. This table comes from immunoSEQ multiplex PCR, and its TCRdb copy is limited to in-frame clones, with some not included. Of 57,000 or so clones in the sample, roughly 96% were seen once. Study-wide findings and caveats: A subsequent analysis found that TCR clusters from the first cohort also tended to co-occur in the 130 or so validation repertoires, with around 94% of cluster scores above 0. As confirmed in vitro, a few CMV-associated chains were specific for CMV antigens. Both high specificity and high sensitivity reportedly marked the classifier's diagnosis of cytomegalovirus status.

V lost 0 bases to trimming and J lost 0 bases; unmatched junction nucleotides: 9. The germline V gene encodes CDR1 MGHRA and CDR2 YSYEKL. CDR3 length equals 19 residues. Note on this clone: The target antigen is unknown.

The chain joins TRBV4-1 to TRBJ2-2, with TRBD1 matching 8 bases. Sequencing was carried out using PBMCs. The origin of this receptor is a man younger than 35 in good health and CMV-seronegative. The CDR3 sequence: CASSQDRPRGRANTGELFF. CDR3 DNA: TGCGCCAGCAGCCAAGATCGCCCCAGGGGGCGTGCGAACACCGGGGAGCTGTTTTTT.